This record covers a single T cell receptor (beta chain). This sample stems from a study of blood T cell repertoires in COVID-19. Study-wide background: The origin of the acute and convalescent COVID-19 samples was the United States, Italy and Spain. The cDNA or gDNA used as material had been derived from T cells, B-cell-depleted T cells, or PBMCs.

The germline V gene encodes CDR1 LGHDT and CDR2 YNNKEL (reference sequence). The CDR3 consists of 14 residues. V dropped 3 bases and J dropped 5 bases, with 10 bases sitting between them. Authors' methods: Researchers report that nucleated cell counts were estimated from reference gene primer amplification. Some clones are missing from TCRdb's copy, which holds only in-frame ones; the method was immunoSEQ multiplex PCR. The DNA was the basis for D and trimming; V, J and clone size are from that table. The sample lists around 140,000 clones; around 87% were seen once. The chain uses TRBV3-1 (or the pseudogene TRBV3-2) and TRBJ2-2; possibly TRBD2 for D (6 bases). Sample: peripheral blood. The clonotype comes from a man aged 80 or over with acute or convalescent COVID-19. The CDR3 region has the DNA TGTGCCAGCAGCCAGCGGGGAGTTACCGGGGAGCTGTTTTTT. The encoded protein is CASSQRGVTGELFF.